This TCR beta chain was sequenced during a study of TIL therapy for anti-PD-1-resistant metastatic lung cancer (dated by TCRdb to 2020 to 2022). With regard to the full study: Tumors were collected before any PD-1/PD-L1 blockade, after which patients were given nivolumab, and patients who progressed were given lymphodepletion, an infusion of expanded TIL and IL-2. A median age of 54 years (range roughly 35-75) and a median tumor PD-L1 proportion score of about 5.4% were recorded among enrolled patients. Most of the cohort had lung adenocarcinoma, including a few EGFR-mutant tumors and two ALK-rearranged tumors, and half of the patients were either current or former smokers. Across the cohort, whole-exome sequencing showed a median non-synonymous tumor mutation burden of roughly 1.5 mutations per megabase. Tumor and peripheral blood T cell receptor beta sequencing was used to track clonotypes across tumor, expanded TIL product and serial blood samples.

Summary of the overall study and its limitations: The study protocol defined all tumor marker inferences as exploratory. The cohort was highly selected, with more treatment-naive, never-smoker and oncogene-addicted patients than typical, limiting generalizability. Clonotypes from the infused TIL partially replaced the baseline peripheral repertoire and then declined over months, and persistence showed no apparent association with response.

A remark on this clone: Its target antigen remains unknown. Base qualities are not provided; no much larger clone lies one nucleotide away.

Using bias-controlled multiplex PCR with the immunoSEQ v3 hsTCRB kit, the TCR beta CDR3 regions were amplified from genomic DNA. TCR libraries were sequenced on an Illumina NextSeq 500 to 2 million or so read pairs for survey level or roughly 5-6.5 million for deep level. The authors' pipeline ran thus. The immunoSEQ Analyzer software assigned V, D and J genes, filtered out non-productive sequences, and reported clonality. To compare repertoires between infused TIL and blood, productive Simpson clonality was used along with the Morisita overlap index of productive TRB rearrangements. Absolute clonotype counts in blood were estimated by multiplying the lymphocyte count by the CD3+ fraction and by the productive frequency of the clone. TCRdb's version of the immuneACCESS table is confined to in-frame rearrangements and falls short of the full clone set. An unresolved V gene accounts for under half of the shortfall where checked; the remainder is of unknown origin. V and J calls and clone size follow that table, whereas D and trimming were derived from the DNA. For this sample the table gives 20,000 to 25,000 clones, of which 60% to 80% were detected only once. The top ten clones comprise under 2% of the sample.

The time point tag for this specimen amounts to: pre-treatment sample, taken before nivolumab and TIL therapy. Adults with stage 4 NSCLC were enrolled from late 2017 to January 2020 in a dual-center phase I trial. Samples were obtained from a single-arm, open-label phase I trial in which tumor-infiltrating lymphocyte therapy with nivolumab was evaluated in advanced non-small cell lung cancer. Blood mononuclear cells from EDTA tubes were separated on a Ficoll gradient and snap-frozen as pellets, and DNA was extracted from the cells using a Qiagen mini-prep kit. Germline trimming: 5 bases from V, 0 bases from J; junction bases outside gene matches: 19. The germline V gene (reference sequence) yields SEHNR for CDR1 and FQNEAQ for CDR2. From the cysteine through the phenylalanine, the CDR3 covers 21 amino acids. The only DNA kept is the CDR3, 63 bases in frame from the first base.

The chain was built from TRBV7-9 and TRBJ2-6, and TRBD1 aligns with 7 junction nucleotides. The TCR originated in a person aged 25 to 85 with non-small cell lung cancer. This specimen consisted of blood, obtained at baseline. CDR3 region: CASSRWDRTQHFSSGANVLTF. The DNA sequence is TGTGCCAGCAGCAGATGGGACAGAACCCAACACTTCAGCTCTGGGGCCAACGTCCTGACTTTC.